One and the same sample provided the 19 T cell receptor beta chains below, sequenced in a study of blood T cell repertoires in COVID-19 (dated by TCRdb to the early 2020s). The library came from the immunoSEQ multiplex PCR assay. TCRdb took this table from immuneACCESS and kept in-frame rearrangements with V and J called. Such tables lack part of the clones; where checked against another copy, unresolved V genes explain under half of the gap, and the rest is unexplained. Across this sample there are about 200,000 clones, with around 80% seen only once. The top ten constitute around 5.1% of the sample. Sequencing used peripheral blood. The source is an older woman with acute or convalescent COVID-19.

The rearrangement joins TRBV12-1 to TRBJ1-5. TRBV12-1 is designated a pseudogene. CDR3 size: 20 residues. CDR3 sequence reads: CASSFFGAEGGKPLNQPQHF. DNA of the CDR3: TGTGCCAGCAGCTTTTTCGGGGCTGAGGGAGGGAAACCCCTCAATCAGCCCCAGCATTTT.

The rearrangement uses TRBV5-8 and TRBJ2-1; TRBD1 is a possible D gene (6 bases). V shed 1 base and J shed 7 bases, with 12 bases lying between them. The CDR3 consists of 14 residues. Germline V gene lookup returns CDR1 SGHTS and CDR2 YDEGEE. The CDR3 sequence: CASSLRGSRNEQFF. The CDR3 nucleotides read TGTGCCAGCAGCTTGAGGGGGAGTAGGAATGAGCAGTTCTTC.

J is TRBJ2-7 and V is TRBV28; 9 bases are shared with TRBD1. Unmatched junction bases numbered 10, after V lost 7 bases and J lost 3 bases. This CDR3 is built from 15 residues. Germline CDR1 MDHEN, CDR2 SYDVKM. The CDR3 nucleotides read TGTGCCAGCATGGGGACCGGGACAGGGTTCTACGAGCAGTACTTC. Encoded protein: CASMGTGTGFYEQYF.

The table lists this clone with a count of one. V is TRBV19 and J is TRBJ1-1; D remains ambiguous. Looked up from germline, CDR1 is LNHDA and CDR2 is SQIVND (reference sequence). CDR3 length: 13 amino acids. V gave up 3 bases and J gave up 10 bases, with 15 bases separating them. The CDR3: CASSIIGGRGAFF. CDR3 DNA sequence: TGTGCCAGTAGTATTATTGGAGGGAGAGGAGCTTTCTTT.

This rearrangement joins TRBV5-8 to TRBJ2-5, with D unclear. The germline V and J ends were trimmed by 1 base and 1 base, with 11 bases remaining between them. Germline CDR1 reads SGHTS; CDR2 reads YDEGEE. This CDR3 is built from 15 residues. DNA of the CDR3: TGTGCCAGCAGCTTGAGCCTACAGATCCAAGAGACCCAGTACTTC. Amino acid sequence: CASSLSLQIQETQYF.

This clone was picked up one time. The J gene is TRBJ2-5, the V gene TRBV18; TRBD2 is a possible D gene (6 bases). This CDR3 comprises 14 residues. The germline V gene encodes CDR1 KGHSH and CDR2 LQKENI. Trimming removed 4 bases from V and 0 bases from J, with 9 bases in between. DNA for the CDR3: TGTGCCAGCTCACTTGGACTAAACCAAGAGACCCAGTACTTC. Protein product: CASSLGLNQETQYF.

This clone was picked up one time. The chain is built from TRBV5-1 and TRBJ2-1; 11 bases are a match to TRBD2. Germline CDR1 is SGHRS and CDR2 is YFSETQ. The CDR3 runs to 17 residues. With 0 bases clipped from V and 5 bases from J, the junction kept 7 bases outside the gene matches. CDR3 DNA: TGCGCCAGCAGCTTGGAGTTAGCGGGAGGGCCCCACAATGAGCAGTTCTTC. Residues: CASSLELAGGPHNEQFF.

Turning to this clone: No DNA is shown, since the ends of the CDR3 on it are uncertain; the CDR3 is the one TCRdb lists. This rearrangement joins TRBV12-3 or TRBV12-4 to TRBJ2-3; TRBD1, the D gene given by the table, was not confirmed from the DNA. Inclusive of both ends, the CDR3 amounts to 12 amino acids. The CDR3: CASSFGTGSGTF.

The chain joins TRBV7-2 to TRBJ1-5, with D hard to call. The CDR3 has 15 residues. The germline V gene encodes CDR1 SGHTA and CDR2 FQGNSA. V lost 5 bases and J 4 bases, leaving 15 bases between the germline ends. The DNA for the CDR3 is TGTGCCAGCAGCCCGGTGACAAGTAAGAATCAGCCCCAGCATTTT. Protein sequence: CASSPVTSKNQPQHF.

This clone occurred a few times. The gene calls are TRBV19 and TRBJ2-7; TRBD1 might be the D (5 bases). Germline values: CDR1 LNHDA, CDR2 SQIVND (reference sequence). V gave up 4 bases and J gave up 1 base, with 14 bases separating them. This CDR3 comprises 15 residues. The chain's CDR3 is CASSTPTALSYEQYF. In DNA, the CDR3 is TGTGCCAGTAGTACACCGACAGCCCTATCCTACGAGCAGTACTTC.

The rearrangement links TRBV3-1 (or the pseudogene TRBV3-2) to TRBJ2-5; no clear D gene. CDR3 length: 11 residues. CDR1 and CDR2 (germline): LGHDT, YNNKEL (reference sequence). V lost 5 bases to trimming and J lost 2 bases, with 3 bases between them. The CDR3 region is CASSYQETQYF. As DNA, the CDR3 is TGTGCCAGCAGCTATCAAGAGACCCAGTACTTC.

J is TRBJ1-1 and V is TRBV9; TRBD1 matches at 7 bases. J was trimmed by 0 bases and V by 4 bases; bases with no gene match: 6. Germline values: CDR1 SGDLS, CDR2 YYNGEE. This CDR3 is 15 amino acids long. The CDR3 here is CASSSGDRVNTEAFF. The CDR3 DNA follows: TGTGCCAGCAGCTCCGGCGACAGGGTGAACACTGAAGCTTTCTTT. The complete variable domain, with remaining parts taken from reference TRBV9 and TRBJ1-1, reads DSGVTQTPKHLITATGQRVTLRCSPRSGDLSVYWYQQSLDQGLQFLIQYYNGEERAKGNILERFSAQQFPDLHSELNLSSLELGDSALYFCASSSGDRVNTEAFFGQGTRLTVV.

This chain connects TRBV28 to TRBJ1-5; the D is unclear. V was cut by 2 bases and J by 2 bases, with 10 bases left in between. Germline V lookup: CDR1 MDHEN, CDR2 SYDVKM. The CDR3 sequence is 15 residues long. CDR3 sequence (DNA): TGTGCCAGCAGTTTAGGTGGCGCGGGCAATCAGCCCCAGCATTTT. Amino acid sequence: CASSLGGAGNQPQHF. Together with reference TRBV28 and TRBJ1-5, the CDR3 gives the full variable domain: DVKVTQSSRYLVKRTGEKVFLECVQDMDHENMFWYRQDPGLGLRLIYFSYDVKMKEKGDIPEGYSVSREKKERFSLILESASTNQTSMYLCASSLGGAGNQPQHFGDGTRLSIL.

The genes are TRBV7-3 and TRBJ1-5, with D tentatively TRBD1 (6 bases). Germline values: CDR1 SGHTA, CDR2 FQGTGA. V was cut by 5 bases and J by 4 bases, with 15 bases left in between. This CDR3 is built from 15 residues. The DNA for the CDR3 is TGTGCCAGCAGCCCCCTGACAGGCCCAAATCAGCCCCAGCATTTT. Translation gives CASSPLTGPNQPQHF.

This sequence joins TRBV9 and TRBJ2-7, with 9 positions matching TRBD2. From germline, CDR1 is SGDLS and CDR2 YYNGEE. The CDR3 is 15 residues long. The ends lost 7 bases at V and 4 bases at J; junction bases unmatched: 12. The CDR3 is CASSLGLAGTYEQYF. In DNA form, the CDR3 reads TGTGCCAGCTCACTCGGGCTAGCGGGAACTTACGAGCAGTACTTC.

The chain couples TRBV27 to TRBJ2-3; D is perhaps TRBD2 (6 bases). Germline loops: CDR1 MNHEY, CDR2 SMNVEV (reference sequence). Deletions cut 1 base from V and 1 base from J, with 12 bases between. The CDR3 length is 16 residues. The CDR3 loop is CASSLYLGGGTDTQYF. The DNA of the CDR3 is TGTGCCAGCAGTTTATATTTGGGAGGAGGCACAGATACGCAGTATTTT.

CDR3 DNA: TGTGCCAGTAGTATCGAGACAGGGGTCTATAGCAATCAGCCCCAGCATTTT. This encodes CASSIETGVYSNQPQHF. V gene TRBV19 combines with J gene TRBJ1-5; 8 positions match TRBD1. Per germline, CDR1 LNHDA and CDR2 SQIVND (reference sequence). V shed 3 bases and J 0 bases; nucleotides not matched to a gene: 7. This CDR3 spans 17 amino acids.

This clone showed up just a few times. The V gene is TRBV7-9, the J gene TRBJ2-7, with 10 bases that match TRBD2. Germline V gene sequence: CDR1 SEHNR, CDR2 FQNEAQ (reference sequence). V was pared by 5 bases and J by 5 bases, with 6 bases of the junction left unmatched. The CDR3 runs to 14 residues. CDR3 loop: CASSPLAGFNEQYF. CDR3 in DNA: TGTGCCAGCAGCCCACTAGCGGGATTTAACGAGCAGTACTTC.

The chain uses TRBV5-1 and TRBJ2-3; TRBD1 matches 9 bases. CDR1 is SGHRS and CDR2 is YFSETQ in the germline V gene. With V trimmed by 0 bases and J by 2 bases, 4 bases remained unmatched. This CDR3 spans 16 amino acids. The CDR3 is CASSLGGTGYTDTQYF. The CDR3 DNA is TGCGCCAGCAGCTTGGGGGGGACAGGGTACACAGATACGCAGTATTTT.